Listed here are 22 T cell receptor beta chains from one sample, sequenced in a study of post-analysis software for immune sequencing data. Whole-study findings and limits: Controls had lower frequencies than patients of four or five TRBV segments, which included TRBV5-6, TRBV5-1 and TRBV20-1.

Included in the TCR beta cDNA libraries were unique molecular identifiers. TCRdb ran MiXCR on the PCR reads and lists one entry per CDR3 protein. The repertoire has around 180,000 distinct CDR3 sequences, roughly 30% of them found once; the top ten carry approximately 1.5%. Which antigens these TCRs recognize remains unknown. Specimen: blood. The receptor source for this set is a girl under 18 with multiple sclerosis.

This clonotype has more than one count but fewer than ten. The chain recombines TRBV3-1 with TRBJ2-3; 11 bases line up with TRBD2. The CDR3 loop spans 15 amino acids. J gave up 5 bases and V 4 bases, and 5 bases lay outside the gene matches. Looked up from germline, CDR1 is LGHDT and CDR2 is YNNKEL (reference sequence). The chain's CDR3 is CASSLLAGAVDTQYF. The DNA of the CDR3 is TGTGCCAGCAGCCTACTAGCGGGAGCCGTAGATACGCAGTATTTT.

Of note for this clonotype: At one of its ends the junction is not consistent with the germline gene, which may arise from a read error. This chain joins TRBV12-5 and TRBJ1-2, with 7 nucleotides matching TRBD1. Germline lookup yields CDR1 LGHNT and CDR2 FRNRAP. CDR3 length equals 17 residues. The CDR3 DNA is TGTGCCAGTGGTTTGGATTCCTGGGACAGCATCCTCTATGGCTACACCTTC. It encodes CASGLDSWDSILYGYTF.

This clonotype has a count of ten or more. The rearrangement uses TRBV24-1 and TRBJ2-3; D is uncertain. In germline, CDR1 is KGHDR, CDR2 SFDVKD. This CDR3 is 16 amino acids long. V shed 4 bases and J shed 1 base, with 14 bases lying between them. This CDR3 reads CATSDIRAVGTDTQYF. The DNA for the CDR3 is TGTGCCACCAGTGACATACGGGCCGTTGGCACAGATACGCAGTATTTT.

With respect to this clonotype: This sequence may be a read error, since a much larger clone differs from it by one base. This chain links TRBV7-8 with TRBJ2-1, with 7 bases lining up with TRBD1. Per the germline V gene, CDR1 is SGHVS and CDR2 is FQNEAQ. The CDR3 is 15 amino acids. This chain's CDR3 is CVSGRQGDSINEQFF. The CDR3 DNA reads as TGTGTCAGCGGCCGACAGGGAGATTCAATCAATGAGCAGTTCTTC.

This clonotype was counted ten times or more. V is TRBV10-3 and J is TRBJ2-7; D possibly corresponds to TRBD1 (6 bases). This CDR3 has 14 amino acids. V lost 0 bases and J lost 0, with 6 bases in between. Per germline, CDR1 ENHRY and CDR2 SYGVKD. This chain's CDR3 is CAISESGHSYEQYF. The CDR3 bases are TGTGCCATCAGTGAGTCGGGACACTCCTACGAGCAGTACTTC.

The gene calls are TRBV21-1 and TRBJ2-1; the tabulated D call, TRBD2, remains unverified against the DNA. TRBV21-1 constitutes a pseudogene. There are 17 residues in the CDR3. As DNA, the CDR3 is TGTGCCAGCAGCAGGGATTGGGGACTAGCGGGAGACAATGAGCAGTTCTTC. It translates to CASSRDWGLAGDNEQFF.

This clonotype was found many times. The chain has TRBV12-3 or TRBV12-4 and TRBJ2-7; D gene uncertain. The CDR3 is 11 residues long. With 5 bases removed from V and 3 bases from J, the gap between germline ends came to 5 bases. The CDR3 loop reads CASSGGYEQYF. The CDR3 DNA reads as TGTGCCAGCAGTGGCGGCTACGAGCAGTACTTC.

This clonotype was found a few times. The chain recombines TRBV6-5 with TRBJ1-5, with D perhaps matching TRBD1 (5 bases). The CDR3 runs 15 residues. V lost 2 bases, J lost 4 bases, and 12 bases lay in between. Germline CDR1 reads MNHEY; CDR2 reads SVGAGI. The chain's CDR3 is CASSYGGMGNQPQHF. In nucleotides, the CDR3 is TGTGCCAGCAGTTACGGGGGGATGGGAAATCAGCCCCAGCATTTT.

Remarks on this clonotype: One end of the junction fails to match germline, which may point to a read error. The rearrangement links TRBV5-1 to TRBJ1-1; D is unresolved. The V gene's germline CDR1 is SGHRS and CDR2 YFSETQ. The CDR3 covers 15 residues. CDR3 loop: CASRLTYVMNTEVFF. DNA of the CDR3: TGCGCCAGCCGCTTGACTTACGTCATGAACACTGAAGTTTTCTTT.

The chain recombines TRBV11-1 with TRBJ1-1; D may be TRBD1 (5 bases). CDR3 size: 13 residues. V lost 7 bases to trimming and J lost 4 bases, with 13 bases between them. The germline CDR1 and CDR2 sequences are SGHAT and FQDESV (reference sequence). CDR3 sequence reads: CASTLQGFTEAFF. DNA for the CDR3: TGTGCCAGCACCCTCCAGGGTTTCACTGAAGCTTTCTTT.

The gene calls are TRBV9 and TRBJ2-1, with D perhaps being TRBD1 or TRBD2 (5 bases each). The CDR3 is 15 amino acids. Germline CDR1 SGDLS, CDR2 YYNGEE. V was clipped by 6 bases and J by 1 base, with 14 bases between them. The CDR3 bases are TGTGCCAGCAACTGGGGGACGGATTCCTACAATGAGCAGTTCTTC. This gives the protein CASNWGTDSYNEQFF.

This clonotype was counted between two and nine times. The chain employs TRBV12-5 and TRBJ1-1; D is undetermined. Trimming pared 0 bases from V and 8 bases from J, leaving 13 bases between. The CDR3 is 14 amino acids. Germline CDR1 is LGHNT and CDR2 is FRNRAP. The DNA of the CDR3 is TGTGCTAGTGGTTTGGTACAAGCGGGCGGAGAAGCTTTCTTT. It yields the protein CASGLVQAGGEAFF. Filled out from reference TRBV12-5 and TRBJ1-1, the complete variable domain reads DARVTQTPRHKVTEMGQEVTMRCQPILGHNTVFWYRQTMMQGLELLAYFRNRAPLDDSGMPKDRFSAEMPDATLATLKIQPSEPRDSAVYFCASGLVQAGGEAFFGQGTRLTVV.

CDR3 DNA sequence: TGTGCCAGCAGCTTACCGACTAGCGGGGGACGAGTGGCCCAGTACTTC. This sequence encodes CASSLPTSGGRVAQYF. The chain joins TRBV5-4 to TRBJ2-5, with 12 positions matching TRBD2. This CDR3 has 16 residues. Germline V gives CDR1 SGHNT, CDR2 YYREEE (reference sequence). V lost 2 bases, J lost 9 bases, and 11 bases stayed unmatched.

Remarks on this clonotype: A much larger clone differs from this one at a single base, so this may be a read error. The rearrangement uses TRBV12-3 or TRBV12-4 and TRBJ2-5, with no clear D. Deletions cut 7 bases from V and 4 bases from J, with 13 bases between. The CDR3 consists of 13 residues. In DNA form, the CDR3 reads TGTGCCAGCACAAGTATTAGAGCAGAGACCCAGTACTTC. It is translated as CASTSIRAETQYF.

About this clonotype itself: A read error is possible here, since a much larger clone lies one base away. The chain recombines TRBV4-1 with TRBJ1-5; 8 bases fit TRBD1. From germline, CDR1 is MGHRA and CDR2 YSYEKL. CDR3 size: 17 residues. The CDR3 nucleotides read TGCGCCAGCAGCCTTAGGGTGGACGGACAGGGAAACCAGCCCCAGCAGTTT. Translating gives CASSLRVDGQGNQPQQF.

This sequence joins TRBV28 and TRBJ1-2; 9 nucleotides line up with TRBD1. The germline gives CDR1 MDHEN, CDR2 SYDVKM. The V and J ends lost 4 bases and 7 bases, in that order; junction bases with no gene match: 7. The CDR3 sequence is 14 residues long. The CDR3 region has the DNA TGTGCCAGCAGTTCCGGGACAGGGCCTTCTGGCTACACCTTC. Protein sequence: CASSSGTGPSGYTF.

A remark on this clonotype: A junction boundary mismatches the germline segment, possibly from a read error. The J gene is TRBJ2-3, the V gene TRBV20-1, with 7 bases matching TRBD2. The CDR3 totals 16 residues. CDR1 and CDR2 from the germline V gene are DFQATT and SNEGSKA (reference sequence). CDR3 protein: CSARGGLVYSTDTLYF. The CDR3 DNA follows: TGCAGTGCTAGGGGGGGGTTAGTTTATAGCACAGATACGCTGTATTTT.

This clonotype was picked up many times. The rearrangement uses TRBV7-9 and TRBJ2-7; D gene uncertain. The CDR3 spans 15 residues. With 1 base removed from V and 3 bases from J, the gap between germline ends came to 13 bases. Germline CDR1 SEHNR, CDR2 FQNEAQ (reference sequence). The CDR3 region has the DNA TGTGCCAGCAGCTTAGGGTATTCCTCCTTCTACGAGCAGTACTTC. Its protein product is CASSLGYSSFYEQYF.

This clonotype occurred a few times. The rearrangement uses TRBV20-1 and TRBJ1-6; TRBD1 is a possible D gene (5 bases). The CDR3 consists of 14 residues. Germline CDR1 and CDR2: DFQATT and SNEGSKA (reference sequence). Deletions cut 4 bases from V and 6 bases from J, with 13 bases between. CDR3 sequence: CSATSGRGNSPLHF. DNA of the CDR3: TGCAGTGCTACCTCGGGAAGGGGTAATTCACCCCTCCACTTT.

This clonotype has only a few counts. The gene calls are TRBV12-3 or TRBV12-4 and TRBJ1-1; D is uncertain. This CDR3 region has 16 residues. Trimming removed 6 bases at V and 2 bases at J, with 19 bases between. This chain's CDR3 is CASREWAAGPNTEAFF. The CDR3 DNA follows: TGTGCCAGCAGAGAATGGGCTGCAGGACCTAACACTGAAGCTTTCTTT.

The chain carries TRBV5-1 and TRBJ1-4, with D unresolved. This CDR3 comprises 15 residues. Per the germline V gene, CDR1 is SGHRS and CDR2 is YFSETQ. Trimming left V 6 bases short and J 0 bases short, with 12 bases between. This CDR3 is CASTSSGATNEKLFF. CDR3 sequence (DNA): TGCGCCAGCACAAGTTCGGGTGCAACTAATGAAAAACTGTTTTTT.

Only a few counts were recorded for this clonotype. The gene calls are TRBV28 and TRBJ1-5, with no clear D. V was shortened by 2 bases and J by 3 bases, with 11 bases between the two germline ends. CDR3 length: 15 amino acids. Per the germline V gene, CDR1 is MDHEN and CDR2 is SYDVKM. Written as DNA, the CDR3 is TGTGCCAGCAGTTTAATGGGCAGGAACAATCAGCCCCAGCATTTT. Residues: CASSLMGRNNQPQHF. The complete variable domain, with remaining parts taken from reference TRBV28 and TRBJ1-5, reads DVKVTQSSRYLVKRTGEKVFLECVQDMDHENMFWYRQDPGLGLRLIYFSYDVKMKEKGDIPEGYSVSREKKERFSLILESASTNQTSMYLCASSLMGRNNQPQHFGDGTRLSIL.